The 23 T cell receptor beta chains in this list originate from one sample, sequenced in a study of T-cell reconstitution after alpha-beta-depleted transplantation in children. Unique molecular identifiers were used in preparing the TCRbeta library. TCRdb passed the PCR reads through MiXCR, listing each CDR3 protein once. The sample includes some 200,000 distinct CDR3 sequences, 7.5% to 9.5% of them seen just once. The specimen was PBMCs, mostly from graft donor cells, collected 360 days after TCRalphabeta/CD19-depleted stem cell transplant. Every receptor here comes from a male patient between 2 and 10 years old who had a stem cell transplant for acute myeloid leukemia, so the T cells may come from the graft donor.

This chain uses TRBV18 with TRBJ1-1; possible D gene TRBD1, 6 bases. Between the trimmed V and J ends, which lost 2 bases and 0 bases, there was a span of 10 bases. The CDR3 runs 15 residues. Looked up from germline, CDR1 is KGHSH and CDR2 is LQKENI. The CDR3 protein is CASSPGGGLNTEAFF. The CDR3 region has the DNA TGTGCCAGCTCACCAGGCGGGGGCCTGAACACTGAAGCTTTCTTT.

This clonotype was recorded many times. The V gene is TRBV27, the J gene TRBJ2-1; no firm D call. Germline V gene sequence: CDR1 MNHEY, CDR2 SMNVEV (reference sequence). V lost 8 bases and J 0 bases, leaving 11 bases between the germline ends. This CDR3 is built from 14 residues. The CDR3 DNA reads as TGTGCCAGCGCTAGGCTGAGCTCCTACAATGAGCAGTTCTTC. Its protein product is CASARLSSYNEQFF.

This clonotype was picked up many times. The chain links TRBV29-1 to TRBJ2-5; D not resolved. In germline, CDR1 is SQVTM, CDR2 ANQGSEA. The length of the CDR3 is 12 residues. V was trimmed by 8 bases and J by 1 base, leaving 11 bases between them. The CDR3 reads CSIGNLQETQYF. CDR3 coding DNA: TGCAGCATAGGGAATCTCCAAGAGACCCAGTACTTC.

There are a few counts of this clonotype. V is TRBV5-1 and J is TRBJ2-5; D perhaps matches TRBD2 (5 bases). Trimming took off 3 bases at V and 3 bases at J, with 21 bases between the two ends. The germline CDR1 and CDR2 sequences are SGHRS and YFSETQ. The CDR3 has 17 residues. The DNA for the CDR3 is TGCGCCAGCAGCTCTCTTGGTTCGCGGGCTGAGAAAGAGACCCAGTACTTC. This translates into CASSSLGSRAEKETQYF.

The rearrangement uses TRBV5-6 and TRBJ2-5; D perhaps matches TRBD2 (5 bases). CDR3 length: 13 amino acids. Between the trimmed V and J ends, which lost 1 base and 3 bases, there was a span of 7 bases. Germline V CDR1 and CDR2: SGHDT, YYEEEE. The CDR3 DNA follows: TGTGCCAGCAGCTTGAACGGGGAAGAGACCCAGTACTTC. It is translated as CASSLNGEETQYF.

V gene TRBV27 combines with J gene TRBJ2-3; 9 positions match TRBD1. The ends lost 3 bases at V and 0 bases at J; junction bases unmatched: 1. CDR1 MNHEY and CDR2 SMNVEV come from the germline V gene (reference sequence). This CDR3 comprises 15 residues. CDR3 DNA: TGTGCCAGCAGTTTCGGGACAGGGAGCACAGATACGCAGTATTTT. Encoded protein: CASSFGTGSTDTQYF.

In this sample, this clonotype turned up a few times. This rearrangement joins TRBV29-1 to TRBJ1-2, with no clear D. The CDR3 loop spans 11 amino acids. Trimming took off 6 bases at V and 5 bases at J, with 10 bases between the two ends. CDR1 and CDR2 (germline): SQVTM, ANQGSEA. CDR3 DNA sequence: TGCAGCGTGAACATGGGGTATGGCTACACCTTC. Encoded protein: CSVNMGYGYTF.

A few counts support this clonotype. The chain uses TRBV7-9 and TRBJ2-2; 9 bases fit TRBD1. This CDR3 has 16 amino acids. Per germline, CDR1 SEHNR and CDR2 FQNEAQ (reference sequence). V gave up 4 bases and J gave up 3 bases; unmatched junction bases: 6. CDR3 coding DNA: TGTGCCAGCAGCTCGAGGACAGGGGTGGACACCGGGGAGCTGTTTTTT. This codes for CASSSRTGVDTGELFF.

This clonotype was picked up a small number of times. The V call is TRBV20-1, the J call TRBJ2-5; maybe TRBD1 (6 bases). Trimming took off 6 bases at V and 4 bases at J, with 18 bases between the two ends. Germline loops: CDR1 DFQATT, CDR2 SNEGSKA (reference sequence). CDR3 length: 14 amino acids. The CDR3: CSAISQGFGETQYF. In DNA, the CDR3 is TGCAGTGCGATCTCCCAGGGGTTTGGAGAGACCCAGTACTTC.

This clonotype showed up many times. CDR3 sequence: CSVEESQSSYNEQFF. For the CDR3, the DNA is TGCAGCGTTGAAGAGAGCCAGAGCTCCTACAATGAGCAGTTCTTC. The chain combines TRBV29-1 with TRBJ2-1; no definite D call. Germline V gene data show CDR1 as SQVTM and CDR2 as ANQGSEA. Trimming left V 0 bases short and J 0 bases short, with 9 bases between. CDR3 size: 15 residues.

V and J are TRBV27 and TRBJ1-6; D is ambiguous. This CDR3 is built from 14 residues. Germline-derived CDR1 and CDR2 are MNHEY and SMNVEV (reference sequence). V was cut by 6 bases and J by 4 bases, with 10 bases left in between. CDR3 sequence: CASSSRQYNSPLHF. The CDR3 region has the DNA TGTGCCAGCAGCTCTCGACAATATAATTCACCCCTCCACTTT.

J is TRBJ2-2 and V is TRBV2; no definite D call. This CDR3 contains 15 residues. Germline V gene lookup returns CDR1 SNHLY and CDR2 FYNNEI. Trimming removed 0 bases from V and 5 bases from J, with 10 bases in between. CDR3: CASSEALGSTGELFF. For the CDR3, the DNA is TGTGCCAGCAGTGAAGCCCTGGGATCTACCGGGGAGCTGTTTTTT.

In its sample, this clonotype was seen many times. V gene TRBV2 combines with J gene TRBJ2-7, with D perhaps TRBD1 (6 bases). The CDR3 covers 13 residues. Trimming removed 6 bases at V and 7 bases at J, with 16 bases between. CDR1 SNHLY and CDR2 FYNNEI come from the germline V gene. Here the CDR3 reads CASSGQLPSEQYV. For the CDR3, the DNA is TGTGCCAGCAGCGGACAGTTACCTTCTGAGCAGTACGTC.

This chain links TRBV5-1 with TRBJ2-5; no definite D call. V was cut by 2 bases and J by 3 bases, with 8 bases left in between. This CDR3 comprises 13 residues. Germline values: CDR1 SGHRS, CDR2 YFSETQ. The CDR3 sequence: CASSFRPKETQYF. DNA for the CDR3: TGCGCCAGCAGCTTTAGGCCGAAAGAGACCCAGTACTTC. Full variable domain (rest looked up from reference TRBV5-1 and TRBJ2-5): KAGVTQTPRYLIKTRGQQVTLSCSPISGHRSVSWYQQTPGQGLQFLFEYFSETQRNKGNFPGRFSGRQFSNSRSEMNVSTLELGDSALYLCASSFRPKETQYFGPGTRLLVL.

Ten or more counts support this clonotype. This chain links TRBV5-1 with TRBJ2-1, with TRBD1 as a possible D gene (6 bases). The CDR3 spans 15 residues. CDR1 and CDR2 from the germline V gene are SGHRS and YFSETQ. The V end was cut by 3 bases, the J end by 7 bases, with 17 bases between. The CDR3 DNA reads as TGCGCCAGCAGCTCGGTAGGGACATCCTTTAATGAGCAGTTCTTC. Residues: CASSSVGTSFNEQFF.

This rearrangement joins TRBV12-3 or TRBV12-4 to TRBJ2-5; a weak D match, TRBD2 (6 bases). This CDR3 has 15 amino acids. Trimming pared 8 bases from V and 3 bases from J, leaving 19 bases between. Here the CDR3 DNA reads TGTGCCAGCGCGAAAGGGCGGGGCCAAAAAGAGACCCAGTACTTC. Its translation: CASAKGRGQKETQYF.

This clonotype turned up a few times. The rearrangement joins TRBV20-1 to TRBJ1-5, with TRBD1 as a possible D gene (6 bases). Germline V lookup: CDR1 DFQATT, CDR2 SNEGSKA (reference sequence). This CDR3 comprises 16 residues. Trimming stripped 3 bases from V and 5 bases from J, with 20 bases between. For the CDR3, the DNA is TGCAGTGCTAGTTTTGGCACAGGGCAAGTCGATCAGCCCCAGCATTTT. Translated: CSASFGTGQVDQPQHF.

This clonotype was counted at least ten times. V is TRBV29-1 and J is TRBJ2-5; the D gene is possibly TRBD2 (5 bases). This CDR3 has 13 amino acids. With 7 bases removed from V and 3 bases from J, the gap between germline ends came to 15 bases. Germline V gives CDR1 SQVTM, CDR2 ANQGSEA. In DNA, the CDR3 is TGCAGCGGGCCTAGCTCACGGAAAGAGACCCAGTACTTC. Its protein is CSGPSSRKETQYF. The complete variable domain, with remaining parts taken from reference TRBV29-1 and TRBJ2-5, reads SAVISQKPSRDICQRGTSLTIQCQVDSQVTMMFWYRQQPGQSLTLIATANQGSEATYESGFVIDKFPISRPNLTFSTLTVSNMSPEDSSIYLCSGPSSRKETQYFGPGTRLLVL.

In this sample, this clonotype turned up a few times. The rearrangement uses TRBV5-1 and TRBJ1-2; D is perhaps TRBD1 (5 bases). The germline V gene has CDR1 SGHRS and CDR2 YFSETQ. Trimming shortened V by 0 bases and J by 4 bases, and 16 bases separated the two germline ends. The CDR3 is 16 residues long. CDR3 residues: CASSLDKGMAFYGYTF. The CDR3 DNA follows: TGCGCCAGCAGCTTGGATAAGGGGATGGCTTTCTATGGCTACACCTTC.

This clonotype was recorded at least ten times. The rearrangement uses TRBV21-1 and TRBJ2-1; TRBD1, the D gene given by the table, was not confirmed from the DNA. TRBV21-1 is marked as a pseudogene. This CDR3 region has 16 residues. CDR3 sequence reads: CASSPRGLVTYNEQFF. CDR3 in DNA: TGTGCCAGCAGCCCGAGGGGGCTAGTTACTTACAATGAGCAGTTCTTC.

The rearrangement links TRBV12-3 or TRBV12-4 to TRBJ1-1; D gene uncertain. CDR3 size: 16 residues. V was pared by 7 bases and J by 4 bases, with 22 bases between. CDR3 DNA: TGTGCCAGCATCGTAGCTAACGGAGAGGCGGGCACTGAAGCTTTCTTT. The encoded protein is CASIVANGEAGTEAFF.

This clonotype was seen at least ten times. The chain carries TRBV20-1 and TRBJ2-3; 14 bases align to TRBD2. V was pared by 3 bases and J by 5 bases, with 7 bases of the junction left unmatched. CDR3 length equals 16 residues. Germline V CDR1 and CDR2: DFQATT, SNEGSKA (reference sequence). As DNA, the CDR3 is TGCAGTGCTAGCGGGACTAGCGGGAGTTGGGGAGATACGCAGTATTTT. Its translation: CSASGTSGSWGDTQYF.

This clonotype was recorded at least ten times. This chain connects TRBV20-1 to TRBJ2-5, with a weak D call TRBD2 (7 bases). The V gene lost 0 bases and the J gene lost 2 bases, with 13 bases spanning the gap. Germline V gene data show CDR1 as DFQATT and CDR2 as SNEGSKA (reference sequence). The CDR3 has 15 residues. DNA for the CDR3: TGCAGTGCTAGAGATTGGCGGGGGCCTCAAGAGACCCAGTACTTC. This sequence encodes CSARDWRGPQETQYF.